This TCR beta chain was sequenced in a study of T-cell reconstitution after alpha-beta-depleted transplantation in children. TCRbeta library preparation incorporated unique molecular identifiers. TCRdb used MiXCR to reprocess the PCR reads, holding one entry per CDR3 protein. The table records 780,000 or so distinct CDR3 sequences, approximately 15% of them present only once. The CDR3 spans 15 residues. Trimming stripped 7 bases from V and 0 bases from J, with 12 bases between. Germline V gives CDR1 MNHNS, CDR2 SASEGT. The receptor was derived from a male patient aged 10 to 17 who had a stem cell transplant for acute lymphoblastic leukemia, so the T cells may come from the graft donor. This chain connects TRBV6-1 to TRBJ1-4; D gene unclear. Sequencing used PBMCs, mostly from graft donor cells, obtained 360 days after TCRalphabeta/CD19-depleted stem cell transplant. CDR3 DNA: TGTGCCAGCATCGACGGGTTTGCAACTAATGAAAAACTGTTTTTT. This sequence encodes CASIDGFATNEKLFF.